This T cell receptor (beta chain) was identified in a study of cytomegalovirus exposure and HLA in healthy donors (dated 2017 in TCRdb). Context from the whole study: According to an earlier analysis of 450 to 650 of the donors, about 190 million T cells yielded 90 million to 130 million unique TCR beta sequences and less than 300 Gb of sequence data. Every discovery cohort repertoire had been produced on one sequencing platform. Typing coverage differed by locus: A, B, C, DRB1 and DQB1 were typed in roughly 629-630 donors, DQA1 in 500 to 550, DPA1 in 600 to 610, and DPB1 in 400 to 480. Using immunosequencing, the study profiled T cell repertoires from fewer than 700 subjects and related those repertoires to cytomegalovirus serostatus. Donor age, sex, ethnicity and CMV serostatus were collected together with the repertoire data. Around 330 gigabases of sequencing data and around 88 million unique TCR sequences made up an early release that covered 640 HLA-typed donors. Along with the roughly 670-subject first cohort, a separate validation cohort of over a hundred different subjects was used. Across about 380 genotyped donors of the cohort, an average of approximately 200,000 unique TCR beta nucleotide sequences per donor were sequenced, and around 20% of those sequences were non-productive. In a later genetic analysis, genome-wide SNP genotypes for about 65% of the 666 donors were used, and that subset was treated as a discovery cohort. The genetic ancestry cluster associated with self-reported Caucasian donors included about 84% of the roughly 400 genotyped donors. In the later analysis, no new phenotypic data were used to find candidate immune exposures; instead, reliance was placed on TCR beta sequences and their occurrence across donors. To predict cytomegalovirus infection status, the study combined high-throughput TCR immunosequencing, statistical association of individual TCRs with disease status, and machine learning. To decide whether each TCR beta V gene segment behaved as functional or pseudogenic, an earlier analysis of several hundred of the donors relied on high-throughput TCR beta sequencing. Roughly 5 DR-DQ haplotypes were treated as single units for association and clustering because of strong linkage in the cohort. The study aimed to test whether signatures of past pathogen exposure could be identified by cataloging public T cell receptors. Class I and class II HLA loci were covered by the typing at four-digit resolution. A later analysis re-examined previously published TCR beta repertoires from hundreds of donors and added high-resolution HLA genotyping to investigate patterns of TCR occurrence. The paper as a whole reports these results and caveats: The sequencing pipeline was judged likely to have produced a cluster of highly shared sequence variants as a technical artifact. Because HLA typing was missing for some donors at each locus, association tests included only the typed subset. Linkage disequilibrium might explain the correlated functional status among segregating V segments, but an unknown experimental factor could not be ruled out. This cohort had only TCR beta chains sequenced, and the lack of alpha or paired-chain data limited which features could be detected. It was suggested by the authors that the approach could potentially be generalized to other disease states and immunological phenotypes. Sequencing depth was assumed to be roughly uniform across donors in the presence/absence analyses, though that assumption may not hold. When HLA alleles, especially DR and DQ, strongly co-occurred, attributing TCR associations to individual alleles was difficult. Most TCR sequences were seen in very few donors, while some public TCRs were found in many individuals. The only immune exposure information available for the cohort was CMV serostatus. A few of the identified cytomegalovirus-associated TCR beta chains were confirmed in vitro to be specific for cytomegalovirus antigens. A further reported finding was that TCR beta sequences accurately predicted the HLA-A and HLA-B alleles for most subjects in the first cohort. Most CMV-associated TCR beta chains appeared to be HLA-restricted in a later analysis, and the HLA associations seemed to be driven largely by CMV exposure. Some IMGT-functional V segments, including TRBV6-2 and TRBV6-3, could not be told apart with the 87-base-pair reads, so those segments were excluded. In an earlier analysis of 587 of the donors, most TCR beta V segments appeared in productive rearrangements about 90% or about 30% of the time, broadly matching IMGT annotations. At a false discovery rate of 0.05, a later analysis linked 16,951 TCR beta sequences to specific HLA alleles. In a later analysis, TCR association rates were found to vary across HLA loci, with the most associated TCRs seen for DRB1 alleles and the fewest for HLA-C alleles. According to a later analysis, parvovirus B19, influenza, CMV and Epstein-Barr virus appeared linked to several top co-occurrence clusters. According to a later genetic analysis, donors in an Asian-associated ancestry cluster had fewer N-insertions in productive TCRs than the approximately 690-donor mean. A total of roughly 160 TCR beta chains were listed by the study as associated with cytomegalovirus. In a later analysis, HLA-associated TCR beta chains were found to be more clonally expanded and to have lower generation probabilities than equally common non-associated chains. In both the original and validation cohorts, the classifier was reported to diagnose cytomegalovirus status with high specificity and sensitivity. In a later genetic analysis, a missense DCLRE1C variant was associated with V-gene and J-gene trimming of TCR beta chains, and the association was replicated in an independent cohort. Seventeen rarely observed V segments, including chromosome 9 orphons, were excluded from the earlier analysis of several hundred of the donors because counts were too low.

Per the germline V gene (reference sequence), MNHEY is the CDR1 and SMNVEV is the CDR2. A distance of 16 bases separates the germline ends of V and J, which lose 3 bases and 10 bases respectively. The CDR3 runs 14 amino acids, cysteine and phenylalanine included. The only DNA kept is the CDR3, 42 bases in frame from the first base. The receptor library was made with the immunoSEQ multiplex PCR assay. For the multiplex PCR, a mixture combining 60 forward primers for TCR Vbeta segments and 13 reverse primers for TCR Jbeta segments was used. Amplification of the CDR3 region of rearranged TCR beta genes was performed with a multiplex PCR assay on genomic DNA. The Illumina HiSeq System was used to sequence the amplified TCR beta libraries as 87-base-pair reads. In the source study's methods: In a later analysis, 80 million or so unique TCR beta chains were counted across the 500 to 700 repertoires, and approximately 11 million of these chains were shared by at least two donors. Raw reads were error-corrected and collapsed into unique sequences with a nearest-neighbor algorithm that merged closely related sequences to remove PCR and sequencing errors. V, D and J gene segments were assigned by aligning CDR3 sequences to IMGT reference sequences. Each retained sequence needed at least a six-nucleotide match to both a V gene segment and a J gene segment. A rearrangement counted as productive if the CDR3 had no stop codons and remained in frame with V and J, and every other rearrangement counted as non-productive. Following IMGT convention, CDR3 was defined as the stretch from the second conserved V-encoded cysteine up to the conserved J-encoded phenylalanine. Sequences without an unambiguous match to a single V gene segment were excluded from the earlier analysis of 450 to 750 of the donors. An earlier analysis of 587 of the donors called V segments functional above 56.7% productive rearrangements and segregating when the between-donor standard deviation exceeded 5%. A statistical classification framework was developed to diagnose cytomegalovirus status using the catalog of TCR beta chain sequences. A later analysis assigned V and J genes by comparing TCR nucleotide sequences with IMGT/GENE-DB human TR gene sequences. The TCRdist pipeline was used in a later analysis to assign CDR3 sequences and most-parsimonious VDJ recombination scenarios. In a later analysis, each TCR beta chain was defined by its CDR3 amino acid sequence together with its V-gene family, and reads lacking a unique V-gene family were excluded. As a way to deal with suspected cross-contamination and a sequencing artifact, a later analysis dropped 450 to 600 nucleotide sequences that were highly shared and had low generation probability. In a later analysis, a clonal expansion index for each public chain was calculated from normalized within-repertoire ranks of inferred template counts. In a later analysis, generation probabilities were computed using a VDJ recombination model fitted to out-of-frame rearrangements, and the results were checked against IGoR. In a later analysis, TCR-TCR, TCR-HLA and TCR-CMV co-occurrence was scored with hypergeometric tests, and a repertoire-size bias correction was applied to TCR pairs. A later analysis estimated false discovery rates by permuting HLA or CMV assignments 20 times. In a later analysis, co-occurring TCRs were grouped with DBSCAN, and TCRdist sequence similarity was added when clustering was performed within HLA-allele-positive subsets. Co-occurrence clustering excluded repertoires with fewer than 30,000 or more than 120,000 public chains, plus five with anomalous nucleotide sharing. TCRdb obtained this table from immuneACCESS and retained in-frame rearrangements with V and J assigned. These tables miss some clones; where compared with another copy, unresolved V genes account for less than half of the shortfall, and the remainder is unexplained. V and J calls and clone size follow that table, whereas D and trimming were derived from the DNA. Recorded for this sample are approximately 87,000 clones; around 86% of them occurred a single time. Roughly 4% of the sample rests with the top ten.

This clone was picked up a small number of times. The target of this receptor is not known. Base qualities were left out, and no much larger clone turns up one base away. The cohort consisted of fewer than 700 healthy bone marrow donors. All cohort members were sampled while nominally healthy, although unrecorded immune exposures were likely present. The donor tested CMV seropositive, placing the donor among the 289 seropositive members of the cohort. A peripheral blood sample was collected from each donor, and TCR beta sequencing was performed on peripheral blood mononuclear cells. The Qiagen DNeasy Blood Extraction Kit was used to extract genomic DNA from the blood cell samples.

The V and J segments used are TRBV27 and TRBJ2-1; TRBD2 is a possible D gene, resting on 6 matching bases. This clonotype was obtained from an older woman in good health and CMV-seropositive. Sequences were obtained from PBMCs. The nucleotide sequence is given as TGTGCCAGCAGTTTGGAGGCCGGGAGAGGGGAGCAGTTCTTC. Its translation reads: CASSLEAGRGEQFF.